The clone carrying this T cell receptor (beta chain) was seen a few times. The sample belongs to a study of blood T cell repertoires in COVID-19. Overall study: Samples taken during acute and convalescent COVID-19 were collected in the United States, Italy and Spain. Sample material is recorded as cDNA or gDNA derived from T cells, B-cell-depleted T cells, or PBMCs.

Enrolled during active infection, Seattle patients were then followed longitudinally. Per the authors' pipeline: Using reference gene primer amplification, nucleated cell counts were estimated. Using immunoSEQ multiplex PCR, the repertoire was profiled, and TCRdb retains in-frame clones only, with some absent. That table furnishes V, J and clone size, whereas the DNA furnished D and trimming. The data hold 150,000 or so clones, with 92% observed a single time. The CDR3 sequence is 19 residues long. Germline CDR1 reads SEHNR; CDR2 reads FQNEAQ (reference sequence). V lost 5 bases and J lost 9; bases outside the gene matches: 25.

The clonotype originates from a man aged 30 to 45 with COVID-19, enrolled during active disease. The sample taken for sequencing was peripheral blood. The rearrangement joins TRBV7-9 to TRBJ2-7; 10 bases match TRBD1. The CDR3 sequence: CASSAGQGEKRITPTGQYF. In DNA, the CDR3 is TGTGCCAGCAGCGCCGGACAGGGGGAGAAGCGGATCACCCCTACGGGGCAGTACTTC.